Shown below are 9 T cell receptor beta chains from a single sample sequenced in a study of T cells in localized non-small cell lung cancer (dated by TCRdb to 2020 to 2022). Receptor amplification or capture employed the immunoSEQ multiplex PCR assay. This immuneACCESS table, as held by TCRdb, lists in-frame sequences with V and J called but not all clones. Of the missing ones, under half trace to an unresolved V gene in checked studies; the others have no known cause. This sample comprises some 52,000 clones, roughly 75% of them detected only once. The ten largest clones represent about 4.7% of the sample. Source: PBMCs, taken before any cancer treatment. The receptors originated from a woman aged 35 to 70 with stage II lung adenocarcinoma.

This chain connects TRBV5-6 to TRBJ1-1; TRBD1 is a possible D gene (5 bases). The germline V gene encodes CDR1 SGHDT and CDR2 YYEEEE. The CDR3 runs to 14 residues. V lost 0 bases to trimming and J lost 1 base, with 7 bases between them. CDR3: CASSLDQGNTEAFF. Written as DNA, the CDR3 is TGTGCCAGCAGCTTGGATCAGGGGAACACTGAAGCTTTCTTT.

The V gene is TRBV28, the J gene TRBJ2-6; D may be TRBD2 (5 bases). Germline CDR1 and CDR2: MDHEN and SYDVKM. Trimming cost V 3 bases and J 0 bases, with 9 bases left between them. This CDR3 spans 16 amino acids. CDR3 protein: CASSFGLPSGANVLTF. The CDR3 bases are TGTGCCAGCAGTTTTGGACTCCCCTCTGGGGCCAACGTCCTGACTTTC.

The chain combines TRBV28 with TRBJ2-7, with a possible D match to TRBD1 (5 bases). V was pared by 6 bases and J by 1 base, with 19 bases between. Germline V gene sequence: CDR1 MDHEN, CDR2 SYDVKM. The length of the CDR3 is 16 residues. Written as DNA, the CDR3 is TGTGCCAGCAGGGGAAGAGGCAGGGTGGTTTCCTACGAGCAGTACTTC. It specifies CASRGRGRVVSYEQYF.

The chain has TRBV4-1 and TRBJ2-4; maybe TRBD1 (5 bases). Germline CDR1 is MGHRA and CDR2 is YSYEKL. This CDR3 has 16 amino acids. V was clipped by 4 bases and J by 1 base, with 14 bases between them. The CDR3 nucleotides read TGCGCCAGCAGCCTTGGCTGGGGCGGTGCCAAAAACATTCAGTACTTC. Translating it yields CASSLGWGGAKNIQYF.

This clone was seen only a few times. The CDR3 region is CASSEAGEPITEAFF. The CDR3 coding sequence is TGTGCCAGCAGTGAGGCAGGCGAGCCTATCACTGAAGCTTTCTTT. The J gene is TRBJ1-1, the V gene TRBV6-1; D not certain. The germline CDR1 and CDR2 sequences are MNHNS and SASEGT. The CDR3 length is 15 residues. The germline V and J ends were trimmed by 3 bases and 4 bases, with 15 bases remaining between them.

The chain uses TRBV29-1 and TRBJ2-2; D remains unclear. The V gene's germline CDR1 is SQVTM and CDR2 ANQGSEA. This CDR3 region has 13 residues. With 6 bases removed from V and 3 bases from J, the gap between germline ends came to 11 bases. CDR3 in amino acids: CSVQPLYTGELFF. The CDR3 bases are TGCAGCGTCCAGCCCCTTTACACCGGGGAGCTGTTTTTT.

The CDR3, as DNA: TGTGCCAGCAGCGTAGGGTCCAAGGCTGAAGCTTTCTTT. Its translation is CASSVGSKAEAFF. This chain uses TRBV9 with TRBJ1-1, with D unresolved. Per germline, CDR1 SGDLS and CDR2 YYNGEE. The CDR3 spans 13 residues. V shed 0 bases and J shed 6 bases, with 9 bases lying between them.

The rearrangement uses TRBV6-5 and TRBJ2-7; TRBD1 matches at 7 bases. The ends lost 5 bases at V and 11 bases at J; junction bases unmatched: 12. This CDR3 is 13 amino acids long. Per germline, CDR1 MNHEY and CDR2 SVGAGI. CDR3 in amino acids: CASSEGNRGRKYF. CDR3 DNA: TGTGCCAGCAGTGAAGGGAACAGGGGTAGGAAGTACTTC.

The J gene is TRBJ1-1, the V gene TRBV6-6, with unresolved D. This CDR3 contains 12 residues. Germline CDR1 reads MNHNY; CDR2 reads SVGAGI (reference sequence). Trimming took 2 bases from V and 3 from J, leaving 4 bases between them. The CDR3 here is CASSYQDTEAFF. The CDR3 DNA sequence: TGTGCCAGCAGTTACCAGGACACTGAAGCTTTCTTT.